This T cell receptor beta chain appears in the sequencing data of a study of identical twins. TCRdb itself ran the 5' RACE reads through MiXCR, one entry per CDR3 protein. Among approximately 490,000 distinct CDR3 sequences listed, around 22% were seen once. Study-level findings and limits: Out-of-frame alpha sequences shared by twins showed excess low generation probability. The same donors were not followed; conclusions instead depended on cross-sectional statistical analysis.

Every donor was a healthy Caucasian. A word on this clonotype: Its antigen is as yet unknown.

These sequences were also reported in another study, on yellow fever vaccine responses in identical twins. That source notes: A vaccine T cell response that seemed partly convergent and partly personalized was reported in twins.

The specimen was CD4+ T cells sorted from blood. The TCR was taken from a woman aged 18 to 35 in good health.

In DNA, the CDR3 is TGTGCCAGCAGCCAATCGCGAACGAGCACCTCCGAGCAGTACTTC. Translation: CASSQSRTSTSEQYF. This chain uses TRBV16 with TRBJ2-7; D call uncertain. The V gene's germline CDR1 is KGHSY and CDR2 FQNENV. The CDR3 loop spans 15 amino acids. Deletions cut 0 bases from V and 6 bases from J, with 15 bases between.